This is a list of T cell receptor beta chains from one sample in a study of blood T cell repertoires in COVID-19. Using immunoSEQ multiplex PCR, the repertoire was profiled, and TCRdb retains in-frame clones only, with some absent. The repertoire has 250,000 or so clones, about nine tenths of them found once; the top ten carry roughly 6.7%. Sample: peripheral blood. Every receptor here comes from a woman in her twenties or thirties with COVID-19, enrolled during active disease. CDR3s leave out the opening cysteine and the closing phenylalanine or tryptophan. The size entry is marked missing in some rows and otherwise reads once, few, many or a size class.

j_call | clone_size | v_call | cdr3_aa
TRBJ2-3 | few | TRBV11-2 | ASSFEAGGTDTQY
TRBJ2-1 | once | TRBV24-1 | ATSPGGYNEQF
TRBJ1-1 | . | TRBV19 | ASPAKGERGNTEAF
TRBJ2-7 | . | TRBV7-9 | ASSSQGYEQY
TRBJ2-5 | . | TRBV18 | ASSPSGNRETQY
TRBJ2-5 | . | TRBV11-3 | ASSSLTGKETQY
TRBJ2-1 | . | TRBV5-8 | ASSPGQTGFREQF
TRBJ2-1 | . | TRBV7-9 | ASSLLGQGPFSEQF
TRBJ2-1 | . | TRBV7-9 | ASSLEGLGQGVNEQF
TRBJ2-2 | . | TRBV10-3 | AIRRQGAAARYTGELF
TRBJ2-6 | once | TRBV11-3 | ASSPQASGANVLT
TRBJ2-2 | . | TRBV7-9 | ASSFGGGRRSATGELF
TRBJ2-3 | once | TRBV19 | ATKGLADTDTQY
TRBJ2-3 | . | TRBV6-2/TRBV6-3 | ASSYPSWGGGYGDTQY
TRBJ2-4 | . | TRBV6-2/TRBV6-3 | ASSYREQNIQY
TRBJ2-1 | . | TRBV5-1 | ASSLGAGDSYNEQF
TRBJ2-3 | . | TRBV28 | ASSTDRPQTDTQY
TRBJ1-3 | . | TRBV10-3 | AISRGQGMNGNTIY
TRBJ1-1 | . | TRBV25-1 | ASSPDRMNTEAF
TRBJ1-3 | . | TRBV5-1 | ASSLGGGHSGNTIY
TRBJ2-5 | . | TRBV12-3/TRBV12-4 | ASNPGRGTQY
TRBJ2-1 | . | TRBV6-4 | ASRVYSSYNEQF
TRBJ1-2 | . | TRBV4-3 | ASSQAYDPGDYGYT
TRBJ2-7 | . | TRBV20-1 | SASRPAGHYEQY
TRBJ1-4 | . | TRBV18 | ASSPPGGARNEKLF
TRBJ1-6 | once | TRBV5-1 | ASSYDMEGSPLH
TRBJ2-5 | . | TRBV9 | ASSVGTGVWETQY
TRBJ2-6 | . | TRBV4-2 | ASSQDSLAGSGANVLT
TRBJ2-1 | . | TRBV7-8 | ASSGRGQDEQF
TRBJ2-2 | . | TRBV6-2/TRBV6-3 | ASSSGQGATSPPTGELF
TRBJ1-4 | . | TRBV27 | ASSLQGNEKLF
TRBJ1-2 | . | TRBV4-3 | ASSQGFTGGNYGYT
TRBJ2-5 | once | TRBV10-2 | ASSEGANPQETQY
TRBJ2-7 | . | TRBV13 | ASSFWLGGPSPRGEQY
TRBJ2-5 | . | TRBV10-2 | ASSGLAVQETQY
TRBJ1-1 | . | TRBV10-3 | ATARETNTEAF
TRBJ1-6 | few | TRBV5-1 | ASSWGQDNYNSPLH
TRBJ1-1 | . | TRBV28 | ASSFFQGLNTEAF